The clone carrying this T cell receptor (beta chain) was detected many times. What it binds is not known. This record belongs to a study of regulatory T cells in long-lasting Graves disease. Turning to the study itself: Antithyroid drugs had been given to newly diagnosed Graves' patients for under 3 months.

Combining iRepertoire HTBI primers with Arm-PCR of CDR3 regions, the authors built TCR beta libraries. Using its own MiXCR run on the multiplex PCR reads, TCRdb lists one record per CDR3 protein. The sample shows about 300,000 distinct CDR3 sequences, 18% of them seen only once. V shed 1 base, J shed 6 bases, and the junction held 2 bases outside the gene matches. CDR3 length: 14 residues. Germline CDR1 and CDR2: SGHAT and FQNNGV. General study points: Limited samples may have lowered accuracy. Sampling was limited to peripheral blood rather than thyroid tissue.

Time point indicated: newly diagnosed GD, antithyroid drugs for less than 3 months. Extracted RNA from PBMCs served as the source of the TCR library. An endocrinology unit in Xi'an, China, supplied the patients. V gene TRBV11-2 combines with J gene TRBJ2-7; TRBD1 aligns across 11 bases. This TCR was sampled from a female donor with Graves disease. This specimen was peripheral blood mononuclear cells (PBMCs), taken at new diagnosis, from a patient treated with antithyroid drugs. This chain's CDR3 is CASSLVGTGGEQYF. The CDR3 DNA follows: TGTGCCAGCAGCTTAGTCGGGACAGGGGGCGAGCAGTACTTC.